Listed below are T cell receptor beta chains from one sample, sequenced in a study of STAT5B mutations in CD4+ large granular lymphocyte leukemia. Profiling relied on immunoSEQ multiplex PCR, and the TCRdb table lists in-frame clones only, not all of them. The data contain about 25,000 clones, just under 75% of them singletons. The source material was CD4+ T cells from blood buffy coats. Source of these receptors: a human donor in good health. The CDR3 runs from the conserved cysteine through the conserved F or W. D genes are given only for firm matches.

v_gene,d_gene,CDR3aa
TRBV5-6,TRBD2,CASSLGGGSGETQYF
TRBV7-3,-,CASSFGAQDTQYF
TRBV10-3,-,CAISESALGGQAFF
TRBV11-2,TRBD2,CASSPIVAGGGETQYF
TRBV4-2,-,CASSRTDSQETQYF
TRBV7-7,-,CASSRAQGDEQFF
TRBV15,TRBD2,CATSRDPGLAGGEQYF
TRBV7-2,-,CASSLIAGVYSNQPQHF
TRBV9,-,CASSVEGWTEAFF
TRBV11-3,TRBD2,CASSKLAGSGEQFF
TRBV4-2,-,CASSQDLMGTSYEQYF
TRBV25-1,TRBD1,CASSEYFGTAIYEQYF
TRBV19,-,CASSMRGAPYGYTF
TRBV18,TRBD2,CASSPEGLSYNEQFF
TRBV19,TRBD2,CASTRETGGVNEQFF
TRBV28,-,CASRTQGSETQYF
TRBV11-2,-,CASSLGTATNEQFF
TRBV5-1,TRBD1,CASSPGTGNLNYGYTF
TRBV15,TRBD2,CATSRDRRGDYTDTQYF
TRBV27,TRBD1,CASSGDRFSTGANVLTF
TRBV4-1,-,CASSDRQSTDTQYF
TRBV2,-,CASNSDSTYEQYF
TRBV6-4,-,CASSVGAGGTDTQYF
TRBV29-1,-,CTTARGGANEQFF
TRBV7-8,-,CASSSPRGLLAQETQYF
TRBV9,-,CASTSRRGEAFF
TRBV30,TRBD2,CARSGGREGTDTQYF
TRBV2,-,CALGPSSTDTQYF
TRBV19,-,CASTQVSGSTEAFF
TRBV28,TRBD1,CASSRTGQEEKLFF
TRBV7-9,-,CASSPDWWGGTYGYTF
TRBV27,-,CASSPPLGSRETQYF
TRBV28,-,CASSHRVRSNQPQHF